These T cell receptor beta chains were read from a single sample in a study of human T cells and chemical hapten exposure. MiXCR was run by TCRdb on the RACE reads, yielding one entry per CDR3 protein. The table shows 60,000 to 80,000 distinct CDR3 sequences, with roughly 6.6% occurring only once. The sequenced sample was whole blood. The source is a female donor in good health. Some clones in this sample may be carry-over from other donors' samples. The CDR3 runs from the conserved cysteine through the conserved F or W. Fields, in order: V gene, J gene, clone size, D gene, CDR3 protein, CDR3 DNA. D genes are given only for firm matches. The size entry is marked missing in some rows and otherwise reads once, few, many or a size class.

V gene: TRBV29-1; J gene: TRBJ1-4; clone size: few; D gene: .; CDR3 protein: CSVGRDNEKLFF; CDR3 DNA: TGCAGCGTTGGTCGGGATAATGAAAAACTGTTTTTT
V gene: TRBV28; J gene: TRBJ2-1; clone size: .; D gene: .; CDR3 protein: CASRNRVLNEQFF; CDR3 DNA: TGTGCCAGCAGAAACAGGGTATTAAATGAGCAGTTCTTC
V gene: TRBV6-5; J gene: TRBJ2-7; clone size: few; D gene: .; CDR3 protein: CASSYPGRPEQYF; CDR3 DNA: TGTGCCAGCAGTTACCCCGGACGTCCCGAGCAGTACTTC
V gene: TRBV6-5; J gene: TRBJ1-4; clone size: few; D gene: .; CDR3 protein: CASSYSVDEKLFF; CDR3 DNA: TGTGCCAGCAGTTACTCTGTCGATGAAAAACTGTTTTTT
V gene: TRBV20-1; J gene: TRBJ2-4; clone size: many; D gene: TRBD1; CDR3 protein: CSARDGTVHIQYF; CDR3 DNA: TGCAGTGCTAGAGACGGGACAGTACACATTCAGTACTTC
V gene: TRBV7-2; J gene: TRBJ2-1; clone size: .; D gene: TRBD1; CDR3 protein: CASSKQQGIGQFF; CDR3 DNA: TGTGCCAGCAGCAAACAACAGGGGATCGGGCAGTTCTTC
V gene: TRBV28; J gene: TRBJ2-7; clone size: few; D gene: TRBD2; CDR3 protein: CASSFGTSGRASYEQYF; CDR3 DNA: TGTGCCAGCAGTTTCGGGACTAGCGGGAGGGCCTCCTACGAGCAGTACTTC
V gene: TRBV6-1; J gene: TRBJ2-1; clone size: .; D gene: .; CDR3 protein: CASRDSEQFF; CDR3 DNA: TGTGCCAGCAGGGACAGTGAGCAGTTCTTC
V gene: TRBV20-1; J gene: TRBJ1-1; clone size: few; D gene: TRBD1; CDR3 protein: CSAKTGGSTEAFF; CDR3 DNA: TGCAGTGCTAAGACAGGGGGGTCCACTGAAGCTTTCTTT
V gene: TRBV5-6; J gene: TRBJ1-4; clone size: many; D gene: .; CDR3 protein: CASSSNPSAANEKLFF; CDR3 DNA: TGTGCCAGCAGCTCCAACCCCAGCGCAGCTAATGAAAAACTGTTTTTT
V gene: TRBV20-1; J gene: TRBJ2-1; clone size: .; D gene: TRBD2; CDR3 protein: CSARAIAGEIYNEQFF; CDR3 DNA: TGCAGTGCTAGGGCCATAGCGGGAGAGATCTACAATGAGCAGTTCTTC
V gene: TRBV27; J gene: TRBJ2-7; clone size: few; D gene: .; CDR3 protein: CASSLPGGHEQYF; CDR3 DNA: TGTGCCAGCAGTCTACCCGGGGGGCACGAGCAGTACTTC
V gene: TRBV25-1; J gene: TRBJ2-7; clone size: many; D gene: TRBD1; CDR3 protein: CASSDGTGAYEQYF; CDR3 DNA: TGTGCCAGCAGTGACGGGACAGGTGCCTACGAGCAGTACTTC
V gene: TRBV5-1; J gene: TRBJ2-7; clone size: many; D gene: TRBD2; CDR3 protein: CASSQAGGTYEQYF; CDR3 DNA: TGCGCCAGCAGCCAAGCGGGGGGGACCTACGAGCAGTACTTC
V gene: TRBV19; J gene: TRBJ2-7; clone size: few; D gene: .; CDR3 protein: CASSPKQGRHEQYF; CDR3 DNA: TGTGCCAGTAGTCCCAAACAGGGGAGGCACGAGCAGTACTTC
V gene: TRBV28; J gene: TRBJ1-5; clone size: .; D gene: .; CDR3 protein: CASSVLSWVGSGQPQHF; CDR3 DNA: TGTGCCAGCAGTGTCCTTAGTTGGGTAGGGTCGGGTCAGCCCCAGCATTTT
V gene: TRBV28; J gene: TRBJ1-6; clone size: many; D gene: .; CDR3 protein: CASSLVNLQGPNSPLHF; CDR3 DNA: TGTGCCAGCAGTTTGGTCAACCTACAGGGACCCAATTCACCCCTCCACTTT
V gene: TRBV7-9; J gene: TRBJ2-3; clone size: many; D gene: .; CDR3 protein: CASSLEMSTDTQYF; CDR3 DNA: TGTGCCAGCAGCTTAGAAATGAGCACAGATACGCAGTATTTT